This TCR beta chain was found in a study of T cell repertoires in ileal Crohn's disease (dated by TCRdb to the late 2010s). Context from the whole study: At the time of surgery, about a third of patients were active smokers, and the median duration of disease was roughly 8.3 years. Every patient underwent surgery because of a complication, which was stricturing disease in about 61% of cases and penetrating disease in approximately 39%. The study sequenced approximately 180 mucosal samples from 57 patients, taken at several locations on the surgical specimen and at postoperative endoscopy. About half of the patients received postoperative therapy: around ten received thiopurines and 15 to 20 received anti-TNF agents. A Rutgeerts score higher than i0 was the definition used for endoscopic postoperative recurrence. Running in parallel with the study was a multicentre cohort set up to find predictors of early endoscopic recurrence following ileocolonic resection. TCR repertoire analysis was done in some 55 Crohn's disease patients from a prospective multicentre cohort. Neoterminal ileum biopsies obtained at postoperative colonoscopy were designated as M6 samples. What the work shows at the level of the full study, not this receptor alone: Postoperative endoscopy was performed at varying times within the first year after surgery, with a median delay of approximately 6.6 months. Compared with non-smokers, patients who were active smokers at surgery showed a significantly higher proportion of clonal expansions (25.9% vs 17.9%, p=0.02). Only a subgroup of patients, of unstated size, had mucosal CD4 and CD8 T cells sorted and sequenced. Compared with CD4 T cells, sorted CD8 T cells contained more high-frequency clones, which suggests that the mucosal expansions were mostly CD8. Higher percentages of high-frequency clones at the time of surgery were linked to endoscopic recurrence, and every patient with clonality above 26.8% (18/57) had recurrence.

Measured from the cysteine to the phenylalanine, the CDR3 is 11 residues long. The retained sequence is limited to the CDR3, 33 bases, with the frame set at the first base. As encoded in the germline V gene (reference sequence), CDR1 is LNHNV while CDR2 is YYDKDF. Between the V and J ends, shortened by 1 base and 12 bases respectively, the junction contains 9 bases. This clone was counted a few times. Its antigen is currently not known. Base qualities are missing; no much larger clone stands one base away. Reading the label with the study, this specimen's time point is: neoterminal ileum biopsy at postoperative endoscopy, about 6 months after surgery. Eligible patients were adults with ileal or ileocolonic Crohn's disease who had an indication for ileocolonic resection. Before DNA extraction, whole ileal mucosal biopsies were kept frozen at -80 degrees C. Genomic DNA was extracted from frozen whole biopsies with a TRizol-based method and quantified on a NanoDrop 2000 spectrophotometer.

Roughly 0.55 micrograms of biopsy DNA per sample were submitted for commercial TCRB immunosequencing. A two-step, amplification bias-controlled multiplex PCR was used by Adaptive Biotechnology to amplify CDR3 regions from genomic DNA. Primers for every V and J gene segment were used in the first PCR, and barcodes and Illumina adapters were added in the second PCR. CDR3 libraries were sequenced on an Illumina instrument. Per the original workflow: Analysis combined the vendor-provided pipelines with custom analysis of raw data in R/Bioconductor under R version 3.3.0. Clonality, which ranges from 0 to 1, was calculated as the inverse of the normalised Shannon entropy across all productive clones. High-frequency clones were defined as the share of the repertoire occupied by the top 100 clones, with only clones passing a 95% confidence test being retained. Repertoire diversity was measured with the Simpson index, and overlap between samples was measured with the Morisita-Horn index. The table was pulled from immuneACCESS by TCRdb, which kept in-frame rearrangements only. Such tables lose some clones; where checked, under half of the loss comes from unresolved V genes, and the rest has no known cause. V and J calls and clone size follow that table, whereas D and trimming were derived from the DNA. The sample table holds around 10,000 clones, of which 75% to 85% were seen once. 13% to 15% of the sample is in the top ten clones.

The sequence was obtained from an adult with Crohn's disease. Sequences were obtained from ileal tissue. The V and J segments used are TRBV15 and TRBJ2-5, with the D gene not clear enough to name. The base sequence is TGTGCCACCAGCAGAGGTACAGTTAAGTACTTC. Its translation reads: CATSRGTVKYF. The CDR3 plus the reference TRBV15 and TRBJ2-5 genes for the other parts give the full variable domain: DAMVIQNPRYQVTQFGKPVTLSCSQTLNHNVMYWYQQKSSQAPKLLFHYYDKDFNNEADTPDNFQSRRPNTSFCFLDIRSPGLGDTAMYLCATSRGTVKYFGPGTRLLVL.